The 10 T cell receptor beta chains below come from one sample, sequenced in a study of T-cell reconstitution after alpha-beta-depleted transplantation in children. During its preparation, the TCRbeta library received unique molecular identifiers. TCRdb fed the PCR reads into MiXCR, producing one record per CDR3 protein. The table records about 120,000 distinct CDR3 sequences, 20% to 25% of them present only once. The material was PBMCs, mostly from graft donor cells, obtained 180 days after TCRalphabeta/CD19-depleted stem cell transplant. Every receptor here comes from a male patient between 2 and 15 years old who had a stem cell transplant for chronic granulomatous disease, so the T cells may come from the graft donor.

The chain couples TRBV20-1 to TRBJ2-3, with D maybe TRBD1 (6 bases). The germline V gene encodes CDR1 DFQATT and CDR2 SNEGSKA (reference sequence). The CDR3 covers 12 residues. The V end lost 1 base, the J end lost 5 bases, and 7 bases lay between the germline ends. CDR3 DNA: TGCAGTGCTAGAGGGGGGCGAGATACGCAGTATTTT. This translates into CSARGGRDTQYF.

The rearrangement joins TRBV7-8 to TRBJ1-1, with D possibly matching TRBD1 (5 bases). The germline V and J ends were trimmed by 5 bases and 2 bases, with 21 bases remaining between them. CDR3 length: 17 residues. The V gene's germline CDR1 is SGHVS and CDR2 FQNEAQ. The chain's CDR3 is CASSPEPPGFSNTEAFF. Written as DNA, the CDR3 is TGTGCCAGCAGCCCAGAGCCTCCAGGGTTTTCAAACACTGAAGCTTTCTTT.

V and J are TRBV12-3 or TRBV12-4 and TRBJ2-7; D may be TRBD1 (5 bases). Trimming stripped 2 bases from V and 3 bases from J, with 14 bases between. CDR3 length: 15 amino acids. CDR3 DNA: TGTGCCAGCAGTTTAAGGCAGGGCGGAGACTACGAGCAGTACTTC. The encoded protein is CASSLRQGGDYEQYF.

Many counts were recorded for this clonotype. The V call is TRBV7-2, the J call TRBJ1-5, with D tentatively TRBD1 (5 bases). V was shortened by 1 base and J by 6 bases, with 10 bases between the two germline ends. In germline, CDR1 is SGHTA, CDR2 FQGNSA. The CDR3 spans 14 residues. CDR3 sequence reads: CASSLDQGIQPQHF. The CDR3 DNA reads TGTGCCAGCAGCTTAGACCAGGGAATTCAGCCCCAGCATTTT.

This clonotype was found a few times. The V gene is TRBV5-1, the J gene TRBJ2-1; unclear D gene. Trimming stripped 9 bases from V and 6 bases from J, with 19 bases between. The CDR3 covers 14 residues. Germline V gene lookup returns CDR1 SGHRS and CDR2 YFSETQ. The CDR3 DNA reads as TGCGCCACCCTAGATTTTCCTCGGAGCAATGAGCAGTTCTTC. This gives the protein CATLDFPRSNEQFF.

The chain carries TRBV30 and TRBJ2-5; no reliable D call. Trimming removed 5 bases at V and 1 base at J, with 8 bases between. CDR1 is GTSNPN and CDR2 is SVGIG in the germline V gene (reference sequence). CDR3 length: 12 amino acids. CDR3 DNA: TGTGCCTGGGGATTCGGCCAAGAGACCCAGTACTTC. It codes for CAWGFGQETQYF. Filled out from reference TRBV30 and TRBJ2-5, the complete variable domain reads SQTIHQWPATLVQPVGSPLSLECTVEGTSNPNLYWYRQAAGRGLQLLFYSVGIGQISSEVPQNLSASRPQDRQFILSSKKLLLSDSGFYLCAWGFGQETQYFGPGTRLLVL.

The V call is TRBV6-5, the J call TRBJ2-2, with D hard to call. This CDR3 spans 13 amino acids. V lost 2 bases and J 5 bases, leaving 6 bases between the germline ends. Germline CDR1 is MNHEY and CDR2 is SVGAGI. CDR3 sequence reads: CASSYPMTGELFF. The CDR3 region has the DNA TGTGCCAGCAGTTACCCCATGACCGGGGAGCTGTTTTTT.

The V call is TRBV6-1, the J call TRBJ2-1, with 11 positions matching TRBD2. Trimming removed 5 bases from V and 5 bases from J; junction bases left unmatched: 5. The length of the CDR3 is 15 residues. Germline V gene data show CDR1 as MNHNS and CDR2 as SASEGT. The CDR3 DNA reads TGTGCCAGCAGTCCCGGGACTAGCGGCCACAATGAGCAGTTCTTC. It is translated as CASSPGTSGHNEQFF.

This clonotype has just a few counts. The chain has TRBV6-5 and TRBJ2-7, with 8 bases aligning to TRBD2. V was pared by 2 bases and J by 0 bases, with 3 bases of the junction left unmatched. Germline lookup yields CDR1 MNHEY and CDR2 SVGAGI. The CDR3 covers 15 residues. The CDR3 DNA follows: TGTGCCAGCAGTTACGAGGCGGGAGGCTCCTACGAGCAGTACTTC. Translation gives CASSYEAGGSYEQYF.

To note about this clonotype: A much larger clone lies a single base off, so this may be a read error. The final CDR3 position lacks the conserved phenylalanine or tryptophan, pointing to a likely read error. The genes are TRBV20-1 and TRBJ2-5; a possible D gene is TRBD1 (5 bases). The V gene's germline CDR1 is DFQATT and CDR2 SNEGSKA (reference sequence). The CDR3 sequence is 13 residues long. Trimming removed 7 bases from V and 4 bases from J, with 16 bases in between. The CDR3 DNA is TGCAGTGAAAGGGGAAAGTGGGGAGAGACCCAGTACTTA. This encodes CSERGKWGETQYL.